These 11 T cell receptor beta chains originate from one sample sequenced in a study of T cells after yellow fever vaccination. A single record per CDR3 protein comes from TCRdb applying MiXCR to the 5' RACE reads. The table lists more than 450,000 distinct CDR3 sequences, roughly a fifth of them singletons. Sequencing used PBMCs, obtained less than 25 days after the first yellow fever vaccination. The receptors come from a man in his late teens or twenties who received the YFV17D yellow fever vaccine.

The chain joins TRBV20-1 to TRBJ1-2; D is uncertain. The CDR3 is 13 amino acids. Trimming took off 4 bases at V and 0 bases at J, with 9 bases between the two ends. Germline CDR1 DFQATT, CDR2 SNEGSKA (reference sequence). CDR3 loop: CSATPETNYGYTF. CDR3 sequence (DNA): TGCAGTGCTACTCCTGAGACTAACTATGGCTACACCTTC.

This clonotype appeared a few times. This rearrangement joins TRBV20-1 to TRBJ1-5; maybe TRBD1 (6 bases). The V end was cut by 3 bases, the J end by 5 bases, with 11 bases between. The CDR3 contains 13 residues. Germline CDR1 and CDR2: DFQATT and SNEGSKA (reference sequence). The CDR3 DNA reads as TGCAGTGCTAGGGGGGCAGGGGATCAGCCCCAGCATTTT. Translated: CSARGAGDQPQHF.

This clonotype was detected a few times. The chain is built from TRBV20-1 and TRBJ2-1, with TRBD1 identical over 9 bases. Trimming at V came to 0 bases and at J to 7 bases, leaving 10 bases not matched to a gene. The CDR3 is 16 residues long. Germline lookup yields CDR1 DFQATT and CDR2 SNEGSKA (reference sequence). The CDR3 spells CSARDPSQGARNEQFF. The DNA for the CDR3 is TGCAGTGCTAGAGATCCCTCACAGGGGGCGAGGAATGAGCAGTTCTTC.

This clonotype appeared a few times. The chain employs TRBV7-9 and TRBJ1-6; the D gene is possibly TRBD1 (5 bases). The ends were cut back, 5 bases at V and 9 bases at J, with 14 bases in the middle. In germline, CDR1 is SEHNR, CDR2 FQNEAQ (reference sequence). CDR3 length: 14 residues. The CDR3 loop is CASSPWGRGSPLHF. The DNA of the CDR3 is TGTGCCAGCAGCCCGTGGGGTAGGGGTTCACCCCTCCACTTT.

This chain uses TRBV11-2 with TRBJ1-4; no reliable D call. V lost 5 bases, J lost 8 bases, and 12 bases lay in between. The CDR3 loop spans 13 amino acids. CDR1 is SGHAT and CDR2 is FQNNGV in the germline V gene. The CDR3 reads CASSPSREEKLFF. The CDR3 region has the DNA TGTGCCAGCAGCCCGAGCCGGGAGGAAAAACTGTTTTTT.

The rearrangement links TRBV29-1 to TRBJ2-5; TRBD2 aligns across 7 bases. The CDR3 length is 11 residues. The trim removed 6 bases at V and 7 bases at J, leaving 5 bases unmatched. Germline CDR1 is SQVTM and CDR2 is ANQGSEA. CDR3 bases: TGCAGCGTGATGGGAGGGGCGACCCAGTACTTC. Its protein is CSVMGGATQYF. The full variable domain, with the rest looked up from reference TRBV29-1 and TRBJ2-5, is SAVISQKPSRDICQRGTSLTIQCQVDSQVTMMFWYRQQPGQSLTLIATANQGSEATYESGFVIDKFPISRPNLTFSTLTVSNMSPEDSSIYLCSVMGGATQYFGPGTRLLVL.

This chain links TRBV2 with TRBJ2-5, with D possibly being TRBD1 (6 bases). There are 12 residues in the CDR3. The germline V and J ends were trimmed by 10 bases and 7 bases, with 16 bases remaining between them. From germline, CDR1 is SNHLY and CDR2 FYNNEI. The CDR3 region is CATARGLGTQYF. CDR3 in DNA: TGTGCCACCGCCAGGGGCTTGGGGACCCAGTACTTC.

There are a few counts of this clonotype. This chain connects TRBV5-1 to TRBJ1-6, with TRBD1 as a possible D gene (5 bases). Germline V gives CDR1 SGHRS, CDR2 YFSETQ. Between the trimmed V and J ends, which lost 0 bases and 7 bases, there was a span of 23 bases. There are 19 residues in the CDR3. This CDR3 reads CASSLVWQGVRAGNSPLHF. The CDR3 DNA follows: TGCGCCAGCAGCTTGGTTTGGCAGGGTGTGAGAGCGGGGAATTCACCCCTCCACTTT.

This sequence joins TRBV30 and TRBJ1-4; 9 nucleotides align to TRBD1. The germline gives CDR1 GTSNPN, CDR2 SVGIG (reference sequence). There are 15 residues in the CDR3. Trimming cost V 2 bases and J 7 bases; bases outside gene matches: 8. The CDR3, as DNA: TGTGCCTGGAGTACGTCGACAGGGGGGGGTGAAAAACTGTTTTTT. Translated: CAWSTSTGGGEKLFF.

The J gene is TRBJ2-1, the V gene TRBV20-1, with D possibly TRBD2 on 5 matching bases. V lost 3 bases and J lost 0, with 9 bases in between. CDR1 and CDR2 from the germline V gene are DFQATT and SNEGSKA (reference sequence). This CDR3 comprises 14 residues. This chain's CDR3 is CSARRASSYNEQFF. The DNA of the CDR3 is TGCAGTGCTAGGAGGGCGAGCTCCTACAATGAGCAGTTCTTC.

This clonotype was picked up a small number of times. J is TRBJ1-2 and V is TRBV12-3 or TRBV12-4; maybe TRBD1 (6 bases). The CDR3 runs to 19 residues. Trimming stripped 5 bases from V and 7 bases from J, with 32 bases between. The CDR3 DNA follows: TGTGCCAGCAGTGGCCCGCGACGGCAGGGGATACCTCAGGACGTTGGCTACACCTTC. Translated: CASSGPRRQGIPQDVGYTF.